These 19 T cell receptor beta chains came from one sample sequenced in a study of T-cell memory formation after mild COVID-19. Via MiXCR, TCRdb re-called the 5' RACE reads, giving one row per CDR3 protein. The sample has a few hundred thousand distinct CDR3 sequences; about 20% are singletons. Material: PBMCs or a T cell subset sorted from them (not recorded which). These receptors came from an adult woman who had mild COVID-19 (a few samples of this study predate the infection). Cell type and time point are not known.

V and J are TRBV20-1 and TRBJ2-3; no reliable D call. Germline V gene data show CDR1 as DFQATT and CDR2 as SNEGSKA (reference sequence). This CDR3 region has 12 residues. V was trimmed by 2 bases and J by 5 bases, leaving 8 bases between them. This chain's CDR3 is CSARMSLDTQYF. DNA for the CDR3: TGCAGTGCTAGAATGTCCCTAGATACGCAGTATTTT.

This clonotype has only a few counts. The chain carries TRBV27 and TRBJ2-5, with 8 bases matching TRBD2. V was pared by 3 bases and J by 5 bases, with 11 bases of the junction left unmatched. The CDR3 runs 16 residues. Germline-derived CDR1 and CDR2 are MNHEY and SMNVEV (reference sequence). DNA for the CDR3: TGTGCCAGCAGTTTCAGCGGGAGAGGGGGAGTTGAGACCCAGTACTTC. This gives the protein CASSFSGRGGVETQYF.

The genes are TRBV6-6 and TRBJ1-1; 7 bases line up with TRBD1. CDR1 and CDR2 from the germline V gene are MNHNY and SVGAGI (reference sequence). V lost 6 bases to trimming and J lost 6 bases; unmatched junction nucleotides: 10. The CDR3 has 14 amino acids. The CDR3 loop is CASSTTTGAAEAFF. CDR3 sequence (DNA): TGTGCCAGCAGCACGACTACAGGGGCCGCTGAAGCTTTCTTT.

The chain has TRBV5-1 and TRBJ2-1; D is undetermined. This CDR3 is built from 13 residues. The germline CDR1 and CDR2 sequences are SGHRS and YFSETQ. Deletions cut 4 bases from V and 7 bases from J, with 12 bases between. This CDR3 reads CASSPRKGNEQFF. The CDR3 DNA reads TGCGCCAGCAGCCCAAGAAAGGGTAATGAGCAGTTCTTC.

This sequence joins TRBV7-9 and TRBJ1-1; D is uncertain. The V gene lost 1 base and the J gene lost 5 bases, with 8 bases spanning the gap. The CDR3 loop spans 13 amino acids. Germline V gene data show CDR1 as SEHNR and CDR2 as FQNEAQ (reference sequence). The CDR3 bases are TGTGCCAGCAGCTTAGAGTATTTGACTGAAGCTTTCTTT. Encoded protein: CASSLEYLTEAFF.

This rearrangement joins TRBV27 to TRBJ1-4, with TRBD1 matching over 7 bases. V shed 2 bases and J 7 bases; nucleotides not matched to a gene: 7. The CDR3 contains 15 residues. Germline values: CDR1 MNHEY, CDR2 SMNVEV (reference sequence). The CDR3 DNA is TGTGCCAGCAGTTTAATGGAGGGGGCGGTTGAAAAACTGTTTTTT. Its protein is CASSLMEGAVEKLFF.

In its sample, this clonotype was seen a few times. This chain uses TRBV5-1 with TRBJ1-1; a weak D match, TRBD1 (5 bases). V dropped 1 base and J dropped 6 bases, with 16 bases sitting between them. The germline V gene encodes CDR1 SGHRS and CDR2 YFSETQ. The CDR3 totals 15 residues. The CDR3 protein is CASSLNVGQGPEAFF. In nucleotides, the CDR3 is TGCGCCAGCAGCTTGAATGTGGGGCAGGGCCCTGAAGCTTTCTTT.

The CDR3 DNA is TGCAGTGCTAGGGCAGGGTCGGGGATAGCCAAAAACATTCAGTACTTC. Amino acids: CSARAGSGIAKNIQYF. The chain links TRBV20-1 to TRBJ2-4, with D tentatively TRBD1 or TRBD2 (5 bases each). V lost 3 bases and J lost 0, with 15 bases in between. The V gene's germline CDR1 is DFQATT and CDR2 SNEGSKA (reference sequence). This CDR3 region has 16 residues.

V usage is TRBV20-1 and J usage is TRBJ1-1, with D perhaps TRBD1 (5 bases). The CDR3 covers 13 residues. CDR1 is DFQATT, CDR2 SNEGSKA, per germline (reference sequence). The CDR3 DNA is TGCATTACCCAGACAGAGATGAACACTGAAGCTTTCTTT. Amino acid sequence: CITQTEMNTEAFF.

The chain links TRBV28 to TRBJ2-2; maybe TRBD1 (6 bases). The CDR3 has 13 amino acids. The V gene lost 8 bases and the J gene lost 3 bases, with 10 bases spanning the gap. Germline-derived CDR1 and CDR2 are MDHEN and SYDVKM. This CDR3 reads CASSGDHTGELFF. CDR3 DNA: TGTGCCAGCTCAGGGGACCACACCGGGGAGCTGTTTTTT.

This clonotype was detected only a few times. V gene TRBV6-6 combines with J gene TRBJ2-7; 13 bases align to TRBD2. Trimming took 5 bases from V and 2 from J; bases not matched to a gene: 6. The germline V gene encodes CDR1 MNHNY and CDR2 SVGAGI (reference sequence). The CDR3 extends over 16 amino acids. The CDR3 nucleotides read TGTGCCAGCAGTAGGGGGACTAGCGGGGACACCTACGAGCAGTACTTC. This translates into CASSRGTSGDTYEQYF.

This clonotype was observed a few times. The rearrangement joins TRBV3-1 to TRBJ1-1; 7 nucleotides align to TRBD1. The CDR3 loop spans 15 amino acids. J was trimmed by 1 base and V by 3 bases; bases with no gene match: 5. In germline, CDR1 is LGHDT, CDR2 YNNKEL (reference sequence). CDR3 coding DNA: TGTGCCAGCAGCCAGACAGGGTTTAGGAACACTGAAGCTTTCTTT. As protein: CASSQTGFRNTEAFF.

CDR3 region: CASSLGGTTSYEQYF. The CDR3 DNA sequence: TGCGCCAGCAGCTTGGGCGGGACAACCTCCTACGAGCAGTACTTC. The chain links TRBV5-1 to TRBJ2-7; perhaps D is TRBD1 or TRBD2 (6 bases each). Germline values: CDR1 SGHRS, CDR2 YFSETQ. The ends were cut back, 0 bases at V and 0 bases at J, with 10 bases in the middle. The length of the CDR3 is 15 residues.

The V gene is TRBV6-2 or TRBV6-3, the J gene TRBJ2-1; D gene ambiguous. Per germline, CDR1 MNHEY and CDR2 SVGEGT. Trimming took off 5 bases at V and 2 bases at J, with 16 bases between the two ends. The CDR3 spans 16 residues. The CDR3 spells CASSPDWLGTYNEQFF. CDR3 nucleotides: TGTGCCAGCAGTCCCGACTGGCTAGGGACCTACAATGAGCAGTTCTTC.

Comments on this clonotype: This may be a read error: a much more frequent sequence differs by one nucleotide. J is TRBJ2-5 and V is TRBV4-3; 7 bases align to TRBD1. Per germline, CDR1 LGHNA and CDR2 YSLEER. Trimming removed 0 bases from V and 1 base from J; junction bases left unmatched: 2. This CDR3 is built from 15 residues. DNA of the CDR3: TGCGCCAGCAGCCAAGATAGGACAGGCCAAGAGACCCAGTACTTC. This codes for CASSQDRTGQETQYF.

Here the CDR3 reads CASSPARGQGRTGELFF. The DNA of the CDR3 is TGTGCCAGCAGCCCCGCCCGGGGACAGGGCCGGACCGGGGAGCTGTTTTTT. The V call is TRBV7-9, the J call TRBJ2-2, with 9 bases matching TRBD1. V lost 5 bases and J lost 5; bases outside the gene matches: 12. CDR1 and CDR2 from the germline V gene are SEHNR and FQNEAQ (reference sequence). The CDR3 contains 17 residues. The complete variable domain, with remaining parts taken from reference TRBV7-9 and TRBJ2-2, reads DTGVSQNPRHKITKRGQNVTFRCDPISEHNRLYWYRQTLGQGPEFLTYFQNEAQLEKSRLLSDRFSAERPKGSFSTLEIQRTEQGDSAMYLCASSPARGQGRTGELFFGEGSRLTVL.

This chain connects TRBV6-1 to TRBJ2-5, with a weak D call TRBD2 (6 bases). Germline CDR1 MNHNS, CDR2 SASEGT. V was cut by 3 bases and J by 9 bases, with 17 bases left in between. CDR3 size: 14 residues. The CDR3: CASSEWGVEISQYF. The DNA of the CDR3 is TGTGCCAGCAGTGAGTGGGGGGTCGAGATTTCCCAGTACTTC.

This clonotype was counted a few times. This sequence joins TRBV12-3 or TRBV12-4 and TRBJ2-2, with TRBD2 matching 8 bases. J gave up 7 bases and V 7 bases, and 8 bases lay outside the gene matches. The CDR3 contains 14 residues. CDR3 in amino acids: CASTLGGVNGELFF. CDR3 nucleotide sequence: TGTGCCAGCACCCTCGGGGGGGTGAACGGGGAGCTGTTTTTT.

The chain employs TRBV5-1 and TRBJ2-3; D is uncertain. Looked up from germline, CDR1 is SGHRS and CDR2 is YFSETQ. CDR3 length: 15 amino acids. The V end lost 1 base, the J end lost 0 bases, and 9 bases lay between the germline ends. The CDR3 DNA follows: TGCGCCAGCAGCTTGCGAGCCGAGAGCACAGATACGCAGTATTTT. This gives the protein CASSLRAESTDTQYF.